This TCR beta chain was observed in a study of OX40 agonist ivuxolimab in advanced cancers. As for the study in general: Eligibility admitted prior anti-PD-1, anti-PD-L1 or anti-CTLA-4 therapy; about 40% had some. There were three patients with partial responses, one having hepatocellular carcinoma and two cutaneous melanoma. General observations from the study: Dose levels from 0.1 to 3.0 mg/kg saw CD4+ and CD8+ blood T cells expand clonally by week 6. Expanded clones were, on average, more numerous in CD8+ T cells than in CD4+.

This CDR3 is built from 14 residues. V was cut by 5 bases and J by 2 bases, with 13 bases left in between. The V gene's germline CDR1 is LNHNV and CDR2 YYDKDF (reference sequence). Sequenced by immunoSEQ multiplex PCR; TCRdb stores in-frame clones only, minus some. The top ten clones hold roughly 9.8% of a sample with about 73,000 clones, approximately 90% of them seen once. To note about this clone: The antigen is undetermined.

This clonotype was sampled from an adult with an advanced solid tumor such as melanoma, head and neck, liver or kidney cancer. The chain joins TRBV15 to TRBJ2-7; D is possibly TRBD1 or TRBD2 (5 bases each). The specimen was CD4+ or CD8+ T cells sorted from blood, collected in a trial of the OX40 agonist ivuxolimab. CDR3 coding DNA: TGTGCCACCAGCCCTGGGACGGCGGCCTACGAGCAGTACTTC. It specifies CATSPGTAAYEQYF.